This TCR beta chain was captured in a study of cytotoxic CD8 clonotypes in ibrutinib-treated CLL. Study-level findings and limits: An increase in clonality occurred at ibrutinib response, followed by a return toward baseline at progression. The study sampled sustained-remission and progressing patients at different times. Contraction or stability on treatment characterized the public clonotypes, which were uncommon.

This clone was recorded a few times. The antigen remains undetermined. Cryopreserved PBMCs provided approximately 2.2 micrograms of genomic DNA for the TCR beta libraries. The CDR3 consists of 12 residues. V was pared by 5 bases and J by 7 bases, with 5 bases of the junction left unmatched. Germline V gives CDR1 SEHNR, CDR2 FQNEAQ (reference sequence). Assay: immunoSEQ multiplex PCR; the TCRdb copy retains only in-frame clones and omits some. The sample has roughly 97,000 clones, around 73% seen once. Sequencing was performed on PBMCs, taken after 12 months of ibrutinib treatment. The TCR originated in a human donor with chronic lymphocytic leukemia. This chain uses TRBV7-9 with TRBJ2-7; 7 nucleotides align to TRBD1. The CDR3 is CASSGGQREQYF. CDR3 in DNA: TGTGCCAGCAGCGGGGGACAGAGAGAGCAGTACTTC.